The sequence of this T cell receptor (beta chain) was determined in a study of T cells after yellow fever vaccination. This clonotype was picked up many times. Its antigen remains unknown. Relative to the germline gene, one junction end is altered; a read error may explain this. Overall study findings and caveats: Contamination by abundant bulk-population clonotypes could be present in FACS-sorted repertoires.

TCRdb re-derived calls from the 5' RACE reads in MiXCR, one entry per CDR3 protein. The table lists about 340,000 distinct CDR3 sequences, approximately 3.9% of them singletons. The source is a man aged 18-30 years who received the YFV17D yellow fever vaccine. The sequences come from PBMCs, collected 5 days after the yellow fever booster vaccination.

The CDR3 here is CAISARTSSHEQYF. The CDR3 coding sequence is TGTGCCATCAGTGCTAGGACTAGCTCCCACGAGCAGTACTTC. The chain couples TRBV10-3 to TRBJ2-7; 8 bases line up with TRBD2. This CDR3 region has 14 residues. Germline V gene lookup returns CDR1 ENHRY and CDR2 SYGVKD.